Here is one TCR beta chain with its context. The PCR used 60 Vbeta and 13 Jbeta primers. Sequenced by immunoSEQ multiplex PCR; TCRdb stores in-frame clones only, minus some. Of 130,000 to 150,000 clones in the sample, over 75% were seen once. The sample comes from a study of cytomegalovirus exposure and HLA in healthy donors. Germline-derived CDR1 and CDR2 are KGHSH and LQKENI. The CDR3 runs 12 residues. V was shortened by 3 bases and J by 6 bases, with 8 bases between the two germline ends. Specimen: PBMCs. The V and J genes are TRBV18 and TRBJ1-2; D unresolved. The receptor was derived from a man younger than 40 in good health and CMV-seropositive. The CDR3 sequence: CASSPAGDGYTF. CDR3 nucleotides: TGTGCCAGCTCACCGGCAGGTGATGGCTACACCTTC.